These T cell receptor beta chains were read from a single sample in a study of cytomegalovirus exposure and HLA in healthy donors. Clones were read by immunoSEQ multiplex PCR, and TCRdb kept only the in-frame ones, dropping some. The sample contains 150,000 to 180,000 clones, about 74% of which appear only once. The sample consisted of PBMCs. The receptors stem from a woman aged 40 to 50 in good health and CMV-seronegative. Both conserved end residues are part of each CDR3. The D gene is left open where the match is weak.

D gene: TRBD1
V gene: TRBV7-2
CDR3 length: 11
J gene: TRBJ2-7
CDR3 DNA: TGTGCCATCCCCCAGGGGGCCGAGCAGTACTTC
CDR3 protein: CAIPQGAEQYF

D gene: NA
V gene: TRBV19
CDR3 length: 14
J gene: TRBJ2-3
CDR3 DNA: TGTGCCAGTAGCTCCACAGGGACCCCAGATACGCAGTATTTT
CDR3 protein: CASSSTGTPDTQYF

D gene: NA
V gene: TRBV30
CDR3 length: 13
J gene: TRBJ1-1
CDR3 DNA: TGTGCCTGGAGTGTAAGGCGGGAGGGGGGAGCTTTCTTT
CDR3 protein: CAWSVRREGGAFF

D gene: NA
V gene: TRBV10-1
CDR3 length: 13
J gene: TRBJ1-5
CDR3 DNA: TGCGCCAGCAGTGACAGGGAGGGTCAGCCCCAGCATTTT
CDR3 protein: CASSDREGQPQHF

D gene: TRBD1
V gene: TRBV7-2
CDR3 length: 13
J gene: TRBJ1-5
CDR3 DNA: TGTGCCAGCAGCGAGGACAGGAATCAGCCCCAGCATTTT
CDR3 protein: CASSEDRNQPQHF

D gene: TRBD1
V gene: TRBV10-2
CDR3 length: 15
J gene: TRBJ1-2
CDR3 DNA: TGCGCCAGCAGTGAGTCCGGGGACAGCCGGGGTGGCTACACCTTC
CDR3 protein: CASSESGDSRGGYTF

D gene: TRBD1
V gene: TRBV28
CDR3 length: 15
J gene: TRBJ2-1
CDR3 DNA: TGTGCCAGCAGCCCCCGGGACAGGGTTTTTAATGAGCAGTTCTTC
CDR3 protein: CASSPRDRVFNEQFF

D gene: NA
V gene: TRBV5-4
CDR3 length: 15
J gene: TRBJ1-4
CDR3 DNA: TGTGCCAGCAGCCTTGCACGGGGGGCTGAAGAAAAACTGTTTTTT
CDR3 protein: CASSLARGAEEKLFF

D gene: NA
V gene: TRBV4-1
CDR3 length: 13
J gene: TRBJ1-1
CDR3 DNA: TGCGCCAGCAGCCAGGGCAGGAACACTGAAGCTTTCTTT
CDR3 protein: CASSQGRNTEAFF

D gene: TRBD1
V gene: TRBV29-1
CDR3 length: 14
J gene: TRBJ2-7
CDR3 DNA: TGCAGCGTTTTACCCGGGACAGCGACCTACGAGCAGTACTTC
CDR3 protein: CSVLPGTATYEQYF

D gene: NA
V gene: TRBV6-5
CDR3 length: 14
J gene: TRBJ2-6
CDR3 DNA: TGTGCCAGCGGGAGTAACTCTGGGGCCAACGTCCTGACTTTC
CDR3 protein: CASGSNSGANVLTF

D gene: TRBD1
V gene: TRBV30
CDR3 length: 15
J gene: TRBJ1-2
CDR3 DNA: TGTGCCTGGAGTGTCCGGGACAGGGTGCTTAGGGGCTACACCTTC
CDR3 protein: CAWSVRDRVLRGYTF